Below are 25 T cell receptor beta chains sequenced from a single sample in a study of blood T cell repertoires in COVID-19. The method was immunoSEQ multiplex PCR; TCRdb's version includes in-frame clones alone and lacks a portion of them. Of under 150,000 clones listed, 80% to 85% were seen once; the top ten hold 4%. Sequenced material: peripheral blood. These receptors came from an older woman with acute or convalescent COVID-19.

The table lists this clone with a few counts. The junction departs from the called germline gene at one end, perhaps through a read error. The J gene is TRBJ1-4, the V gene TRBV2; D may be TRBD1 (5 bases). The CDR3 extends over 15 amino acids. From germline, CDR1 is SNHLY and CDR2 FYNNEI. CDR3 sequence (DNA): TGTGCCAGCAGTGATAGGCGGACAACGAATGAAAAACTGTTTTTT. Its translation is CASSDRRTTNEKLFF.

V and J are TRBV18 and TRBJ1-3; D is perhaps TRBD1 (6 bases). This CDR3 comprises 15 residues. The germline V gene has CDR1 KGHSH and CDR2 LQKENI. V was trimmed by 2 bases and J by 0 bases, leaving 8 bases between them. This CDR3 reads CASSPGQSSGNTIYF. The CDR3 DNA sequence: TGTGCCAGCTCACCAGGACAGAGCTCTGGAAACACCATATATTTT.

V usage is TRBV19 and J usage is TRBJ2-2, with 8 bases fitting TRBD1. CDR1 and CDR2 (germline): LNHDA, SQIVND (reference sequence). V was pared by 3 bases and J by 6 bases, with 9 bases of the junction left unmatched. The CDR3 consists of 16 residues. The DNA for the CDR3 is TGTGCCAGTAGTATTCAGCAGGGGGCGGGCTCCGGGGAGCTGTTTTTT. This gives the protein CASSIQQGAGSGELFF.

The chain employs TRBV3-1 (or the pseudogene TRBV3-2) and TRBJ2-1, with 8 bases fitting TRBD2. Germline V CDR1 and CDR2: LGHDT, YNNKEL (reference sequence). Trimming cost V 4 bases and J 10 bases; bases outside gene matches: 9. The CDR3 runs 14 residues. The chain's CDR3 is CASSRRGSGGEQFF. The CDR3 DNA is TGTGCCAGCAGCCGAAGGGGAAGCGGGGGCGAGCAGTTCTTC.

This clone was found a few times. The chain uses TRBV19 and TRBJ2-1, with TRBD2 matching over 14 bases. Per the germline V gene, CDR1 is LNHDA and CDR2 is SQIVND (reference sequence). V dropped 3 bases and J dropped 7; count of bases not matched to a gene: 2. The length of the CDR3 is 15 residues. The CDR3 reads CASSMGLAGVNEQFF. CDR3 sequence (DNA): TGTGCCAGTAGTATGGGACTAGCGGGAGTAAATGAGCAGTTCTTC.

The genes are TRBV30 and TRBJ2-7, with 8 bases matching TRBD1. Trimming at V came to 3 bases and at J to 4 bases, leaving 17 bases not matched to a gene. Germline V lookup: CDR1 GTSNPN, CDR2 SVGIG (reference sequence). The CDR3 runs 17 residues. CDR3 amino acids: CAWSRPGQAHFLYEQYF. The CDR3 DNA reads as TGTGCCTGGAGCCGACCGGGACAGGCCCATTTTTTGTACGAGCAGTACTTC.

The V and J genes are TRBV11-2 and TRBJ1-6; D might be TRBD1 (5 bases). The CDR3 has 16 amino acids. The V gene's germline CDR1 is SGHAT and CDR2 FQNNGV. Trimming took off 2 bases at V and 10 bases at J, with 18 bases between the two ends. CDR3 coding DNA: TGTGCCAGCAGCTTAACACTAAGCCAGGGCGGATCACCCCTCCACTTT. This translates into CASSLTLSQGGSPLHF.

The chain couples TRBV10-3 to TRBJ2-7; D remains ambiguous. V was pared by 0 bases and J by 7 bases, with 13 bases between. The germline gives CDR1 ENHRY, CDR2 SYGVKD. The length of the CDR3 is 14 residues. The CDR3 bases are TGTGCCATCAGTGAGTCCCCGTCTCCTAAGGAGCAGTACTTC. This translates into CAISESPSPKEQYF.

V and J are TRBV7-9 and TRBJ2-7; D is undetermined. V was pared by 4 bases and J by 4 bases, with 8 bases between. CDR1 is SEHNR and CDR2 is FQNEAQ in the germline V gene (reference sequence). The CDR3 runs to 12 residues. The CDR3 protein is CASSSTLYEQYF. CDR3 DNA sequence: TGTGCCAGCAGCTCGACTCTTTACGAGCAGTACTTC.

This sequence joins TRBV5-1 and TRBJ2-1; TRBD2 might be the D (5 bases). This CDR3 is built from 15 residues. Germline CDR1 is SGHRS and CDR2 is YFSETQ. Trimming cost V 2 bases and J 5 bases, with 14 bases left between them. Here the CDR3 DNA reads TGCGCCAGCAGCTTCGCCGCGGGCCTCAACAATGAGCAGTTCTTC. This codes for CASSFAAGLNNEQFF.

The chain employs TRBV7-2 and TRBJ2-5; D is unclear. This CDR3 spans 14 amino acids. V lost 2 bases to trimming and J lost 5 bases, with 12 bases between them. Germline assignment: CDR1 SGHTA and CDR2 FQGNSA. CDR3 amino acids: CASSLNTYGETQYF. The DNA for the CDR3 is TGTGCCAGCAGCTTAAATACCTACGGGGAGACCCAGTACTTC.

This chain links TRBV30 with TRBJ1-2; D unresolved. Looked up from germline, CDR1 is GTSNPN and CDR2 is SVGIG (reference sequence). CDR3 length: 12 residues. Trimming removed 8 bases at V and 4 bases at J, with 14 bases between. This CDR3 reads CARTESFYGYTF. The CDR3 DNA sequence: TGTGCCCGGACGGAGAGTTTCTATGGCTACACCTTC.

V is TRBV11-3 and J is TRBJ2-2, with D maybe TRBD2 (6 bases). Trimming took 3 bases from V and 3 from J, leaving 23 bases between them. The CDR3 is made up of 19 amino acids. Germline CDR1 and CDR2: SGHNT and YENEEA. CDR3 sequence reads: CASSFNLWVGGNHTGELFF. The CDR3 coding sequence is TGTGCCAGCAGCTTCAATCTCTGGGTCGGCGGGAATCACACCGGGGAGCTGTTTTTT. Full variable domain (rest looked up from reference TRBV11-3 and TRBJ2-2): EAGVVQSPRYKIIEKKQPVAFWCNPISGHNTLYWYLQNLGQGPELLIRYENEEAVDDSQLPKDRFSAERLKGVDSTLKIQPAELGDSAVYLCASSFNLWVGGNHTGELFFGEGSRLTVL.

CDR3 DNA sequence: TGTGCCAGCAGCCCTGGGCAGGTGGATCAGCCCCAGCATTTT. This translates into CASSPGQVDQPQHF. The chain uses TRBV28 and TRBJ1-5; no firm D call. The V end lost 6 bases, the J end lost 5 bases, and 14 bases lay between the germline ends. Per germline, CDR1 MDHEN and CDR2 SYDVKM. This CDR3 spans 14 amino acids. Full variable domain (remainder filled in from reference TRBV28 and TRBJ1-5): DVKVTQSSRYLVKRTGEKVFLECVQDMDHENMFWYRQDPGLGLRLIYFSYDVKMKEKGDIPEGYSVSREKKERFSLILESASTNQTSMYLCASSPGQVDQPQHFGDGTRLSIL.

This chain uses TRBV10-3 with TRBJ2-7; no clear D gene. The ends were cut back, 10 bases at V and 2 bases at J, with 12 bases in the middle. The CDR3 runs 12 residues. Germline values: CDR1 ENHRY, CDR2 SYGVKD. The CDR3 here is CATVAATYEQYF. The CDR3 bases are TGTGCCACGGTAGCCGCAACCTACGAGCAGTACTTC.

The genes are TRBV6-5 and TRBJ2-5, with a possible D match to TRBD2 (5 bases). CDR1 and CDR2 from the germline V gene are MNHEY and SVGAGI. Trimming left V 0 bases short and J 4 bases short, with 12 bases between. The CDR3 totals 15 residues. The CDR3 bases are TGTGCCAGCAGTTACTCTTTGGGAGCTCGAGAGACCCAGTACTTC. The encoded protein is CASSYSLGARETQYF.

The rearrangement links TRBV28 to TRBJ1-1, with D tentatively TRBD1 (5 bases). The CDR3 consists of 16 residues. Germline V lookup: CDR1 MDHEN, CDR2 SYDVKM. V lost 5 bases and J lost 0, with 16 bases in between. CDR3 region: CASSRLGGGLNTEAFF. The CDR3 DNA sequence: TGTGCCAGCAGTCGTCTGGGGGGAGGATTGAACACTGAAGCTTTCTTT.

The chain carries TRBV7-9 and TRBJ1-1; 7 bases map to TRBD1. This CDR3 comprises 15 residues. Unmatched junction bases numbered 6, after V lost 5 bases and J lost 0 bases. Germline lookup yields CDR1 SEHNR and CDR2 FQNEAQ (reference sequence). CDR3 DNA sequence: TGTGCCAGCAGCCCCTTCACAGGGGTGAACACTGAAGCTTTCTTT. This encodes CASSPFTGVNTEAFF.

The CDR3: CASSSRVDTEAFF. Written as DNA, the CDR3 is TGTGCCAGCAGCTCCAGGGTGGACACTGAAGCTTTCTTT. The rearrangement uses TRBV11-2 and TRBJ1-1; possible D gene TRBD1, 5 bases. CDR1 and CDR2 (germline): SGHAT, FQNNGV. Trimming removed 4 bases at V and 3 bases at J, with 9 bases between. This CDR3 contains 13 residues.

This chain joins TRBV19 and TRBJ2-1, with unresolved D. V shed 3 bases and J shed 0 bases, with 9 bases lying between them. The length of the CDR3 is 15 residues. The germline gives CDR1 LNHDA, CDR2 SQIVND (reference sequence). CDR3 in amino acids: CASSMRLHSYNEQFF. CDR3 sequence (DNA): TGTGCCAGTAGTATGCGACTTCACTCCTACAATGAGCAGTTCTTC.

This clone was detected once. The chain's CDR3 is CASSTDWGEETQYF. The CDR3 DNA follows: TGTGCCAGCAGCACGGACTGGGGAGAGGAGACCCAGTACTTC. The chain couples TRBV7-2 to TRBJ2-5, with TRBD2 as a possible D gene (5 bases). The V gene's germline CDR1 is SGHTA and CDR2 FQGNSA. With 5 bases removed from V and 5 bases from J, the gap between germline ends came to 15 bases. This CDR3 contains 14 residues.

Here the CDR3 reads CASSLGGDGYTF. The CDR3 DNA reads TGCGCCAGCAGCTTGGGAGGAGATGGCTACACCTTC. The V call is TRBV5-1, the J call TRBJ1-2; no firm D call. This CDR3 contains 12 residues. V lost 0 bases and J 6 bases, leaving 6 bases between the germline ends. Looked up from germline, CDR1 is SGHRS and CDR2 is YFSETQ.

This clone qualifies as medium-sized. This chain links TRBV7-9 with TRBJ2-7, with 13 nucleotides matching TRBD2. CDR3 size: 19 residues. Germline values: CDR1 SEHNR, CDR2 FQNEAQ (reference sequence). V dropped 5 bases and J dropped 1; count of bases not matched to a gene: 14. The CDR3 here is CASSGGGRTSGSGSYEQYF. In nucleotides, the CDR3 is TGTGCCAGCAGCGGAGGGGGCAGGACTAGCGGGAGTGGTTCCTACGAGCAGTACTTC.

J is TRBJ2-5 and V is TRBV5-1, with 7 bases identical to TRBD1. The CDR3 totals 14 residues. Germline values: CDR1 SGHRS, CDR2 YFSETQ. V was clipped by 4 bases and J by 5 bases; unmatched bases: 8. CDR3 in DNA: TGCGCCAGCAGCGACCCACAGGGGACCGAGACCCAGTACTTC. Protein product: CASSDPQGTETQYF.

This chain connects TRBV29-1 to TRBJ1-2; no reliable D call. Germline CDR1 and CDR2: SQVTM and ANQGSEA. This CDR3 region has 10 residues. V dropped 6 bases and J dropped 5 bases, with 7 bases sitting between them. The CDR3 sequence: CSVLLYGYTF. CDR3 sequence (DNA): TGCAGCGTCCTTCTTTATGGCTACACCTTC. Full variable domain (missing parts from reference TRBV29-1 and TRBJ1-2): SAVISQKPSRDICQRGTSLTIQCQVDSQVTMMFWYRQQPGQSLTLIATANQGSEATYESGFVIDKFPISRPNLTFSTLTVSNMSPEDSSIYLCSVLLYGYTFGSGTRLTVV.